This T cell receptor (beta chain) came from a study of T cell responses to AZD1222 COVID-19 vaccine. Findings and limits, study-wide: Seropositive status at baseline applied to only a handful of AZD1222 recipients. Donors were largely white British and mainly female; clonal diversity was possibly underestimated.

Trimming took off 3 bases at V and 1 base at J, with 10 bases between the two ends. The CDR3 extends over 15 amino acids. Per germline, CDR1 KGHSH and CDR2 LQKENI. Timing groups of about 4 and about 12 weeks for second doses were pooled. This table comes from immunoSEQ multiplex PCR, and its TCRdb copy is limited to in-frame clones, with some not included. The sample has about 150,000 clones; roughly 87% are singletons. In the case of this clone: Its specificity is unknown.

The sequence was obtained from an adult who received the AZD1222 COVID-19 vaccine. V gene TRBV18 combines with J gene TRBJ1-3; D might be TRBD1 (5 bases). The sequences come from peripheral blood, collected 28 days after the second AZD1222 dose. CDR3 bases: TGTGCCAGCTCACCCCAGGACAAGTCTGGAAACACCATATATTTT. It specifies CASSPQDKSGNTIYF.